These 9 T cell receptor beta chains were all obtained from the same sample, sequenced in a study of cytomegalovirus exposure and HLA in healthy donors. It was with 60 Vbeta and 13 Jbeta primers that the PCR ran. Method: immunoSEQ multiplex PCR; TCRdb's copy keeps in-frame clones and lacks some. The table lists more than 95,000 clones, about 80% of them singletons, with roughly a tenth in the top ten. Specimen: PBMCs. The receptors here all came from a man aged 30 to 45 in good health and CMV-seropositive.

The chain is built from TRBV7-6 and TRBJ2-2; D might be TRBD2 (5 bases). Between the trimmed V and J ends, which lost 5 bases and 0 bases, there was a span of 13 bases. Looked up from germline, CDR1 is SGHVS and CDR2 is FNYEAQ. This CDR3 has 16 residues. The CDR3, as DNA: TGTGCCAGCAGCCCTAGTAGCGAGTCGAACACCGGGGAGCTGTTTTTT. Residues: CASSPSSESNTGELFF.

This sequence joins TRBV7-2 and TRBJ2-2; possibly TRBD2 for D (6 bases). Per germline, CDR1 SGHTA and CDR2 FQGNSA. Between the trimmed V and J ends, which lost 4 bases and 4 bases, there was a span of 10 bases. The CDR3 has 14 residues. DNA for the CDR3: TGTGCCAGCAGCTGGAGGGACCCCACCGGGGAGCTGTTTTTT. This gives the protein CASSWRDPTGELFF.

In DNA form, the CDR3 reads TGTGCCAGCAGCCCACCCAGGGGGGAGAAGGAGAATGAAAAACTGTTTTTT. Protein product: CASSPPRGEKENEKLFF. The V gene is TRBV21-1, the J gene TRBJ1-4; the D call TRBD1 from the table was never checked on the DNA. TRBV21-1 is an annotated pseudogene. The CDR3 consists of 17 residues.

The chain couples TRBV23-1 to TRBJ1-1, with D tentatively TRBD1 (5 bases). TRBV23-1 is assigned to the ORF class and has an uncertain function. V was trimmed by 4 bases and J by 3 bases, leaving 12 bases between them. CDR3 length: 14 residues. The DNA of the CDR3 is TGCGCCAGCAGTCGTCCGGAGGGGCACACTGAAGCTTTCTTT. Protein sequence: CASSRPEGHTEAFF.

V gene TRBV30 combines with J gene TRBJ2-5; D may be TRBD2 (6 bases). This CDR3 is built from 13 residues. The V end was cut by 5 bases, the J end by 3 bases, with 13 bases between. Germline CDR1 is GTSNPN and CDR2 is SVGIG (reference sequence). The CDR3 here is CAWGGLTEETQYF. The CDR3 nucleotides read TGTGCCTGGGGGGGACTTACGGAAGAGACCCAGTACTTC. Looking up the rest from reference TRBV30 and TRBJ2-5 gives the full variable domain: SQTIHQWPATLVQPVGSPLSLECTVEGTSNPNLYWYRQAAGRGLQLLFYSVGIGQISSEVPQNLSASRPQDRQFILSSKKLLLSDSGFYLCAWGGLTEETQYFGPGTRLLVL.

The gene calls are TRBV4-3 and TRBJ2-7; 7 bases map to TRBD2. This CDR3 spans 15 amino acids. The junction had 14 bases not matched to a gene; V was cut back by 6 bases and J by 6 bases. CDR1 is LGHNA, CDR2 YSLEER, per germline. This chain's CDR3 is CASSRRLADVLEQYF. The CDR3 DNA is TGCGCCAGCAGTCGCCGACTAGCTGACGTTCTCGAGCAGTACTTC.

This chain uses TRBV15 with TRBJ1-1, with no clear D. Looked up from germline, CDR1 is LNHNV and CDR2 is YYDKDF (reference sequence). Between the trimmed V and J ends, which lost 5 bases and 4 bases, there was a span of 14 bases. The CDR3 runs to 14 residues. CDR3 DNA sequence: TGTGCCACCAGCCCCCGATACGGGAGCACTGAAGCTTTCTTT. Its protein is CATSPRYGSTEAFF.

This clone was picked up a small number of times. The V call is TRBV30, the J call TRBJ1-2, with TRBD1 identical over 8 bases. Per the germline V gene, CDR1 is GTSNPN and CDR2 is SVGIG (reference sequence). The CDR3 covers 13 residues. V gave up 8 bases and J gave up 1 base; unmatched junction bases: 6. This CDR3 reads CAGNRGFNYGYTF. DNA for the CDR3: TGTGCCGGCAACAGGGGGTTTAACTATGGCTACACCTTC. Based on the CDR3 plus reference TRBV30 and TRBJ1-2, the full variable domain is SQTIHQWPATLVQPVGSPLSLECTVEGTSNPNLYWYRQAAGRGLQLLFYSVGIGQISSEVPQNLSASRPQDRQFILSSKKLLLSDSGFYLCAGNRGFNYGYTFGSGTRLTVV.

V is TRBV5-4 and J is TRBJ2-3; tentatively, D is TRBD2 (7 bases). This CDR3 has 20 amino acids. The germline CDR1 and CDR2 sequences are SGHNT and YYREEE (reference sequence). Trimming removed 0 bases at V and 1 base at J, with 24 bases between. The CDR3 DNA follows: TGTGCCAGCAGCTTGGGGGGGGGCATAGGTACCTTCCGGGGCACAGATACGCAGTATTTT. Translation gives CASSLGGGIGTFRGTDTQYF.